This paragraph reports one T cell receptor beta chain. What it recognizes is unknown. This sample is drawn from a study of T cell repertoires in cytomegalovirus infection. Trimming removed 0 bases from V and 6 bases from J, with 8 bases in between. The germline V gene encodes CDR1 SEHNR and CDR2 FQNEAQ (reference sequence). The CDR3 consists of 14 residues. MiXCR was run by TCRdb on the reads, yielding one entry per CDR3 protein. This table holds approximately 1,000,000 distinct CDR3 sequences, less than 35% found once. This sequence joins TRBV7-9 and TRBJ1-4; D remains ambiguous. This specimen was cultured CD8+ T cells from PBMCs, taken from culture after CMV antigen stimulation. This receptor was identified in a human donor in good health (CMV status not recorded). Some clones in this sample may be carry-over from other donors' samples. As DNA, the CDR3 is TGTGCCAGCAGCTTAGCTAGGTTTGATGAAAAACTGTTTTTT. This translates into CASSLARFDEKLFF.